This T cell receptor (beta chain) was recovered during a study of early T cells in non-severe SARS-CoV-2 infection. Study context: Unsorted whole blood bulk RNA was sequenced, with unpaired chains.

Points from the study as a whole: VDJdb matching skewed toward anti-spike CD8 responses, missing private and CD4 specificities.

Individual cDNA molecules received unique molecular identifiers during library preparation. TCRdb itself ran the 5' RACE reads through MiXCR, one entry per CDR3 protein. Of roughly 47,000 distinct CDR3 sequences listed, 6.5% were seen once; the top ten hold about 2.8%. Between the trimmed V and J ends, which lost 6 bases and 5 bases, there was a span of 13 bases. The CDR3 spans 14 residues. Germline V gene sequence: CDR1 LGHDT, CDR2 YNNKEL (reference sequence). This clonotype was detected only a few times. As yet, its antigen is unknown. Sequenced here: whole blood, sampled at baseline. The chain joins TRBV3-1 to TRBJ2-2; perhaps TRBD2 as D (6 bases). This clonotype was obtained from an adult who was a healthcare worker with PCR-confirmed SARS-CoV-2 infection or an uninfected control (not recorded which). The CDR3 sequence is CASRTPLATGELFF. The CDR3 DNA is TGTGCCAGCAGGACTCCACTAGCTACCGGGGAGCTGTTTTTT.